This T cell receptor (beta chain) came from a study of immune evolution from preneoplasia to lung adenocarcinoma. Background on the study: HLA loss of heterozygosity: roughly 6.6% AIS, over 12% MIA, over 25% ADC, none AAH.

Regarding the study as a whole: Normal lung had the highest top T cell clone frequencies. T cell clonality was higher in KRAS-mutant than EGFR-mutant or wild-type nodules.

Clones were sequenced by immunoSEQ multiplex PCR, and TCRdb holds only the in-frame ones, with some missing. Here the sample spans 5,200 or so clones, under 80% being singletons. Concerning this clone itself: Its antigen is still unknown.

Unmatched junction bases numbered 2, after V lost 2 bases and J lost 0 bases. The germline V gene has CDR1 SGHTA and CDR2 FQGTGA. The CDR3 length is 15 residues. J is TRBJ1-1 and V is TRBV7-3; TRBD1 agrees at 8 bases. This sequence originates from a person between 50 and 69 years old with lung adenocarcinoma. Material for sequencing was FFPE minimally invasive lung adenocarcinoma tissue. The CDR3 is CASSLQGALNTEAFF. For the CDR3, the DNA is TGTGCCAGCAGCTTACAGGGGGCCTTGAACACTGAAGCTTTCTTT.